Listed here are 18 T cell receptor beta chains from one sample, sequenced in a study of human T cells and chemical hapten exposure. MiXCR, run by TCRdb on the RACE reads, gives a single entry per CDR3 protein. This table has around 110,000 distinct CDR3 sequences, 9% to 14% appearing once. Time point meaning: patch test 1, 2 weeks after DPC sensitization. Treatment given: therapeutic diphenylcyclopropenone sensitization with weekly scalp DPC. The material sequenced was whole blood, taken in connection with sensitization to the hapten diphenylcyclopropenone (DPC). Source of these receptors: a woman between 45 and 65 years old with alopecia areata. Some clones in this sample may be carry-over from other donors' samples.

This clonotype was seen a few times. The V and J genes are TRBV28 and TRBJ2-5, with 7 bases fitting TRBD1. The CDR3 totals 14 residues. The germline gives CDR1 MDHEN, CDR2 SYDVKM. After removal of 3 bases from V and 3 bases from J, the junction contained 4 bases not matched to a gene. CDR3 residues: CASSFSGTEETQYF. In nucleotides, the CDR3 is TGTGCCAGCAGTTTCTCCGGGACAGAAGAGACCCAGTACTTC. The whole variable domain, filled in from reference TRBV28 and TRBJ2-5, reads DVKVTQSSRYLVKRTGEKVFLECVQDMDHENMFWYRQDPGLGLRLIYFSYDVKMKEKGDIPEGYSVSREKKERFSLILESASTNQTSMYLCASSFSGTEETQYFGPGTRLLVL.

This clonotype was seen ten or more times. An end of the junction does not agree with germline; a read error may underlie this. The rearrangement uses TRBV7-7 and TRBJ2-5; 7 bases fit TRBD1. Per germline, CDR1 SSHAT and CDR2 FNYEAQ (reference sequence). This CDR3 is built from 13 residues. CDR3 DNA: TGTGCTAGCAGCTTAGTACAGGGGGAGACCCAGTACTTC. Amino acids: CASSLVQGETQYF.

V usage is TRBV5-1 and J usage is TRBJ2-6; the D is unclear. The CDR3 is 16 residues long. Germline CDR1 reads SGHRS; CDR2 reads YFSETQ. V lost 0 bases and J 0 bases, leaving 7 bases between the germline ends. The CDR3 DNA reads as TGCGCCAGCAGCTTGGTCCCCGGCTCTGGGGCCAACGTCCTGACTTTC. This encodes CASSLVPGSGANVLTF.

Ten or more counts support this clonotype. This chain connects TRBV5-4 to TRBJ1-2; 7 bases line up with TRBD1. The CDR3 extends over 13 amino acids. Looked up from germline, CDR1 is SGHNT and CDR2 is YYREEE (reference sequence). Trimming removed 4 bases from V and 8 bases from J; junction bases left unmatched: 8. The DNA for the CDR3 is TGTGCCAGCAGCCTGGACAGGAAGGGGGGCTACACCTTC. It translates to CASSLDRKGGYTF.

The chain employs TRBV28 and TRBJ2-1, with no clear D. In germline, CDR1 is MDHEN, CDR2 SYDVKM. CDR3 length equals 14 residues. V was pared by 4 bases and J by 6 bases, with 13 bases between. CDR3 bases: TGTGCCAGCAGTTACGCGAGCGTCCCCAATGAGCAGTTCTTC. It specifies CASSYASVPNEQFF. The full variable domain, in which reference TRBV28 and TRBJ2-1 provide the parts outside the CDR3, is DVKVTQSSRYLVKRTGEKVFLECVQDMDHENMFWYRQDPGLGLRLIYFSYDVKMKEKGDIPEGYSVSREKKERFSLILESASTNQTSMYLCASSYASVPNEQFFGPGTRLTVL.

The rearrangement links TRBV28 to TRBJ2-3; D gene ambiguous. The CDR3 is made up of 13 amino acids. V lost 1 base and J 4 bases, leaving 6 bases between the germline ends. Germline V gives CDR1 MDHEN, CDR2 SYDVKM. The CDR3 nucleotides read TGTGCCAGCAGTTTATCGGAGTCAGATACGCAGTATTTT. The encoded protein is CASSLSESDTQYF.

This clonotype was picked up a small number of times. V gene TRBV7-9 combines with J gene TRBJ1-4; possible D gene TRBD1, 5 bases. Germline V gives CDR1 SEHNR, CDR2 FQNEAQ (reference sequence). The CDR3 length is 14 residues. With 1 base removed from V and 5 bases from J, the gap between germline ends came to 8 bases. In DNA form, the CDR3 reads TGTGCCAGCAGCTTAGGGGGCGAGAATGAAAAACTGTTTTTT. Its protein product is CASSLGGENEKLFF.

The J gene is TRBJ2-5, the V gene TRBV6-1; a possible D gene is TRBD1 (6 bases). The germline CDR1 and CDR2 sequences are MNHNS and SASEGT. V dropped 7 bases and J dropped 3 bases, with 15 bases sitting between them. The CDR3 loop spans 14 amino acids. As DNA, the CDR3 is TGTGCCAGCAATAGGGGGACCAACAAAGAGACCCAGTACTTC. Amino acids: CASNRGTNKETQYF.

In its sample, this clonotype was seen a few times. J is TRBJ1-1 and V is TRBV28; D is ambiguous. This CDR3 is built from 9 residues. V was shortened by 5 bases and J by 8 bases, with 3 bases between the two germline ends. CDR1 is MDHEN, CDR2 SYDVKM, per germline. CDR3 in DNA: TGTGCCAGCAGTCCCGAAGCTTTCTTT. It encodes CASSPEAFF.

This clonotype was seen more than once but under ten times. The rearrangement joins TRBV5-5 to TRBJ2-3, with no clear D. Germline CDR1 reads SGHKS; CDR2 reads YYEKEE (reference sequence). Trimming took off 2 bases at V and 4 bases at J, with 14 bases between the two ends. CDR3 length equals 15 residues. DNA for the CDR3: TGTGCCAGCAGCTTCATAAGTTACGGAGCAGATACGCAGTATTTT. Residues: CASSFISYGADTQYF.

J is TRBJ2-7 and V is TRBV10-3, with 9 positions matching TRBD1. Trimming removed 10 bases from V and 6 bases from J; junction bases left unmatched: 16. From germline, CDR1 is ENHRY and CDR2 SYGVKD. This CDR3 has 15 residues. The CDR3 sequence: CATEAYRDRDVEQYF. For the CDR3, the DNA is TGTGCCACCGAGGCGTACCGGGACAGGGATGTCGAGCAGTACTTC.

This chain links TRBV5-1 with TRBJ1-4; D perhaps matches TRBD1 (6 bases). There are 19 residues in the CDR3. V was shortened by 3 bases and J by 2 bases, with 23 bases between the two germline ends. Germline CDR1 is SGHRS and CDR2 is YFSETQ. This chain's CDR3 is CASSYATRTDISTNEKLFF. The CDR3 DNA is TGCGCCAGCAGCTACGCGACTAGGACAGACATTTCGACTAATGAAAAACTGTTTTTT.

This clonotype was counted many times. The chain has TRBV2 and TRBJ1-2; D ambiguous. The V end lost 2 bases, the J end lost 8 bases, and 15 bases lay between the germline ends. The CDR3 sequence is 14 residues long. Germline V gene lookup returns CDR1 SNHLY and CDR2 FYNNEI. The CDR3 region has the DNA TGTGCCAGCAGTGAATACGATTTTGGAGGGGGCTACACCTTC. Translation gives CASSEYDFGGGYTF. The full variable domain, in which reference TRBV2 and TRBJ1-2 provide the parts outside the CDR3, is EPEVTQTPSHQVTQMGQEVILRCVPISNHLYFYWYRQILGQKVEFLVSFYNNEISEKSEIFDDQFSVERPDGSNFTLKIRSTKLEDSAMYFCASSEYDFGGGYTFGSGTRLTVV.

The CDR3 reads CARPSDRAQAFF. Written as DNA, the CDR3 is TGTGCCAGACCATCCGACAGGGCCCAAGCTTTCTTT. This rearrangement joins TRBV5-5 to TRBJ1-1; 7 bases map to TRBD1. The CDR3 sequence is 12 residues long. CDR1 is SGHKS, CDR2 YYEKEE, per germline (reference sequence). V gave up 8 bases and J gave up 9 bases; unmatched junction bases: 10.

The sample holds a few counts of this clonotype. The chain uses TRBV27 and TRBJ2-2; maybe TRBD1 (6 bases). Germline CDR1 is MNHEY and CDR2 is SMNVEV (reference sequence). V lost 4 bases and J lost 2, with 29 bases in between. CDR3 length: 21 residues. The CDR3 loop is CASSSAITLWAGVLNTGELFF. CDR3 DNA: TGTGCCAGCAGTTCTGCCATAACCCTCTGGGCAGGGGTACTTAACACCGGGGAGCTGTTTTTT.

This clonotype was seen more than once but under ten times. The rearrangement uses TRBV6-2 or TRBV6-3 and TRBJ2-6, with 12 bases that match TRBD2. This CDR3 has 16 residues. The V gene's germline CDR1 is MNHEY and CDR2 SVGEGT. V lost 9 bases to trimming and J lost 0 bases; unmatched junction nucleotides: 3. The CDR3 bases are TGTGCCAGTTCGACTAGCGGGAGCTCTGGGGCCAACGTCCTGACTTTC. Its translation: CASSTSGSSGANVLTF.

This clonotype showed up many times. It is unclear where the CDR3 begins or ends on the DNA, so no DNA is shown, and the CDR3 is as TCRdb lists it. V gene TRBV1 combines with J gene TRBJ2-6; the D call TRBD1 from the table was never checked on the DNA. TRBV1 is reported as a pseudogene. The CDR3 sequence runs 22 residues, both termini included. CDR3 in amino acids: CTSSQVFSVGTGAIPGANVLTF.

This clonotype was picked up many times. The chain joins TRBV20-1 to TRBJ2-3; no reliable D call. Trimming cost V 5 bases and J 6 bases, with 9 bases left between them. Germline CDR1 and CDR2: DFQATT and SNEGSKA (reference sequence). This CDR3 has 11 amino acids. CDR3 in DNA: TGCAGTGCTCTAATAGGGGATACGCAGTATTTT. Translating gives CSALIGDTQYF.